What follows are 5 T cell receptor beta chains derived from one specimen sequenced in a study of T cell repertoires in cytomegalovirus infection. TCRdb recomputed calls from the reads with MiXCR, one row per CDR3 protein. Of around 240,000 distinct CDR3 sequences detected, under 25% appear once; the ten largest clones hold over 15%. Sequencing input: CD8+ T cells from PBMCs. The receptor set was obtained from a human donor in good health (CMV status not recorded). Some clones in this sample may be carry-over from other donors' samples.

This clonotype was seen many times. The chain links TRBV11-2 to TRBJ1-1; D is unresolved. V was trimmed by 5 bases and J by 0 bases, leaving 10 bases between them. Germline CDR1 reads SGHAT; CDR2 reads FQNNGV. The CDR3 runs to 14 residues. The CDR3 protein is CASSPPGMNTEAFF. CDR3 nucleotides: TGTGCCAGCAGCCCCCCGGGGATGAACACTGAAGCTTTCTTT. Full variable domain (missing parts from reference TRBV11-2 and TRBJ1-1): EAGVAQSPRYKIIEKRQSVAFWCNPISGHATLYWYQQILGQGPKLLIQFQNNGVVDDSQLPKDRFSAERLKGVDSTLKIQPAKLEDSAVYLCASSPPGMNTEAFFGQGTRLTVV.

The J gene is TRBJ1-1, the V gene TRBV19; possibly TRBD1 for D (5 bases). The CDR3 spans 13 residues. Germline V gene data show CDR1 as LNHDA and CDR2 as SQIVND (reference sequence). V lost 5 bases and J 1 base, leaving 8 bases between the germline ends. CDR3 DNA sequence: TGTGCCAGTAGTGCAGGGAGGAACACTGAAGCTTTCTTT. Amino acid sequence: CASSAGRNTEAFF.

This clonotype appeared many times. The rearrangement uses TRBV7-2 and TRBJ1-4; 10 nucleotides match TRBD1. This CDR3 comprises 15 residues. CDR1 is SGHTA and CDR2 is FQGNSA in the germline V gene. J was trimmed by 5 bases and V by 1 base; bases with no gene match: 1. The CDR3 reads CASSLGGQGNEKLFF. CDR3 sequence (DNA): TGTGCCAGCAGCTTAGGGGGACAGGGGAATGAAAAACTGTTTTTT.

The rearrangement joins TRBV29-1 to TRBJ1-2, with D unclear. Germline V gene lookup returns CDR1 SQVTM and CDR2 ANQGSEA. The germline V and J ends were trimmed by 4 bases and 2 bases, with 14 bases remaining between them. The CDR3 length is 14 residues. Written as DNA, the CDR3 is TGCAGCGTTGGGGTTTGGCAGACGAACTATGGCTACACCTTC. Encoded protein: CSVGVWQTNYGYTF.

At least ten counts were recorded for this clonotype. The CDR3 region has the DNA TGTGCCAGCAGTTTAAAATTCCACAGGGGAGTAACCTACGAGCAGTACTTC. Translating gives CASSLKFHRGVTYEQYF. The chain couples TRBV12-3 or TRBV12-4 to TRBJ2-7, with 7 bases identical to TRBD1. Trimming cost V 2 bases and J 2 bases; bases outside gene matches: 12. The CDR3 length is 17 residues.